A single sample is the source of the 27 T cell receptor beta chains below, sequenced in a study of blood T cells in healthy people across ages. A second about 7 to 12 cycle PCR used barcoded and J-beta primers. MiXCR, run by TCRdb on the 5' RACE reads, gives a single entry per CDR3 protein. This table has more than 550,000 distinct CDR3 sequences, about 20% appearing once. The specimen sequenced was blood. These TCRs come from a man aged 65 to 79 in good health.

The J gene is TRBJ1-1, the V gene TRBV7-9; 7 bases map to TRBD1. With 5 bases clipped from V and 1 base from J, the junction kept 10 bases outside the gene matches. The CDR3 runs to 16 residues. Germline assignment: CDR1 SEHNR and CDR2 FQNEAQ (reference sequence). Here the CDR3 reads CASSLWPDRKNTEAFF. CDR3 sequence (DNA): TGTGCCAGCAGCCTTTGGCCGGACAGGAAGAACACTGAAGCTTTCTTT.

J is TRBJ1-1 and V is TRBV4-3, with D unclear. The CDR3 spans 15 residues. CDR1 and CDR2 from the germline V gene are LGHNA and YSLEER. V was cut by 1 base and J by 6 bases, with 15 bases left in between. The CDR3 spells CASSQVYQTDAEAFF. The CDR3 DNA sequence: TGCGCCAGCAGCCAAGTCTATCAGACGGACGCTGAAGCTTTCTTT.

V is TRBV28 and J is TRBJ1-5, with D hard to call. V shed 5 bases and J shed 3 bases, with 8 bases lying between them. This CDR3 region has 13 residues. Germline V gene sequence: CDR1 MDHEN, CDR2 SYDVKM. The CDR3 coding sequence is TGTGCCAGCAGTCACAGCCCCAATCAGCCCCAGCATTTT. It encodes CASSHSPNQPQHF. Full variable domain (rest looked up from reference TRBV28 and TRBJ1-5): DVKVTQSSRYLVKRTGEKVFLECVQDMDHENMFWYRQDPGLGLRLIYFSYDVKMKEKGDIPEGYSVSREKKERFSLILESASTNQTSMYLCASSHSPNQPQHFGDGTRLSIL.

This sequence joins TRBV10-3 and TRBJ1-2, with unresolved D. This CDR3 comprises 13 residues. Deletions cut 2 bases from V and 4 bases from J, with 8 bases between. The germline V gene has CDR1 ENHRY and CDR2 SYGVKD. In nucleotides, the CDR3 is TGTGCCATCAGTGAGGCAGAAGGCTATGGCTACACCTTC. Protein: CAISEAEGYGYTF.

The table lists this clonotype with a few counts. CDR3 DNA: TGTGCCAGCATTCAAACTAGCGGGAGATTGGAGACCCAGTACTTC. Translating it yields CASIQTSGRLETQYF. This chain joins TRBV6-1 and TRBJ2-5; 11 nucleotides line up with TRBD2. The V segment lost 7 bases and the J segment 5 bases; nucleotides outside the gene matches: 9. The CDR3 is made up of 15 amino acids. The V gene's germline CDR1 is MNHNS and CDR2 SASEGT.

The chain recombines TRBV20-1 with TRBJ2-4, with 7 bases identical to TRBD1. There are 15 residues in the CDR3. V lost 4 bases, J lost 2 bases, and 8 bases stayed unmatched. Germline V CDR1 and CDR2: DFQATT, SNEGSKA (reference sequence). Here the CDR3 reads CSATNDRVTKNIQYF. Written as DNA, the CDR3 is TGCAGTGCTACCAATGACAGGGTCACCAAAAACATTCAGTACTTC.

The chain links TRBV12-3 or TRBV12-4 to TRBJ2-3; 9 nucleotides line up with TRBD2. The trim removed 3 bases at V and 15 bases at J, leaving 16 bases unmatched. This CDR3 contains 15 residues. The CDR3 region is CASSLAGGRTDMQYF. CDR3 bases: TGTGCCAGCAGTTTGGCGGGGGGGCGCACAGATATGCAATATTTT.

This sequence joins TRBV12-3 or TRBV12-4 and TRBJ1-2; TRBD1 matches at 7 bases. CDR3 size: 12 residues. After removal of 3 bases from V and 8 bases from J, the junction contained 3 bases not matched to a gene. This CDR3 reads CASSLTGWGYTF. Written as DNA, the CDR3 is TGTGCCAGCAGTTTGACAGGGTGGGGCTACACCTTC.

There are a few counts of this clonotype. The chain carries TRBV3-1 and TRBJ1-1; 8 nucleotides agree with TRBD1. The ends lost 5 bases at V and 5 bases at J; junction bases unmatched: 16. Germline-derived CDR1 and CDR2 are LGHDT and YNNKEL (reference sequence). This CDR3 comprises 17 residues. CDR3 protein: CASSTRRWTGRGTEAFF. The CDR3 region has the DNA TGTGCCAGCAGCACCCGTCGATGGACAGGGAGGGGGACTGAAGCTTTCTTT.

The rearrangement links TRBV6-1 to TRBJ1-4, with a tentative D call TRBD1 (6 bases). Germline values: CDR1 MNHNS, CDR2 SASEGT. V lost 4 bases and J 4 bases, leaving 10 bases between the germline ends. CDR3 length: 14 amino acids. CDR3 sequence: CASSAGGGNEKLFF. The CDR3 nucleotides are TGTGCCAGCAGTGCAGGAGGGGGTAATGAAAAACTGTTTTTT.

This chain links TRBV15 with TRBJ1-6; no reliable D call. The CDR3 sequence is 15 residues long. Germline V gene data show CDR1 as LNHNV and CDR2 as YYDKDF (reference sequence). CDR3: CDSRLLGCDNSPLHF. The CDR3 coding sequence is TGTGACAGCCGTTTGTTGGGTTGCGATAATTCACCCCTCCACTTT.

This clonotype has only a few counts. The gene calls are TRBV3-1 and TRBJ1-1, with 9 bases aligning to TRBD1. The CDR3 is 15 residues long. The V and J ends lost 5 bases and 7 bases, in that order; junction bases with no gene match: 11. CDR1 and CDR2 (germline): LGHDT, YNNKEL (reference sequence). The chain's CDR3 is CASSWIGQGFGEAFF. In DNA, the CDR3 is TGTGCCAGCAGCTGGATCGGACAGGGGTTTGGTGAAGCTTTCTTT.

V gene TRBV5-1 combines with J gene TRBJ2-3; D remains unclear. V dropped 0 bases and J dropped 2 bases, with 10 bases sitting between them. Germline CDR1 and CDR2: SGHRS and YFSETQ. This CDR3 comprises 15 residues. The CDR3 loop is CASSLVQVNTDTQYF. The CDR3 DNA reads TGCGCCAGCAGCTTGGTGCAGGTCAACACAGATACGCAGTATTTT.

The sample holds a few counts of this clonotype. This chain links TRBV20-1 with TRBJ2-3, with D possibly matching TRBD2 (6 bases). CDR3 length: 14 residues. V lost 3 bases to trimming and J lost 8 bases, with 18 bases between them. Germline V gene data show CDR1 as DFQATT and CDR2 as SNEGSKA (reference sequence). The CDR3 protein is CSASLGLGGVTQYF. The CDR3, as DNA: TGCAGTGCTAGCCTAGGACTCGGAGGGGTTACGCAGTATTTT.

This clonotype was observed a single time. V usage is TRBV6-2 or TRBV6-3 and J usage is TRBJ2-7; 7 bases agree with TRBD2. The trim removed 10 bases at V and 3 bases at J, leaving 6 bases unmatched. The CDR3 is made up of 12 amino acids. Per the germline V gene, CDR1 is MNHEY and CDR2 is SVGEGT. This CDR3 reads CATRGRGYEQYF. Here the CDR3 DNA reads TGTGCCACCAGAGGGAGGGGCTACGAGCAGTACTTC.

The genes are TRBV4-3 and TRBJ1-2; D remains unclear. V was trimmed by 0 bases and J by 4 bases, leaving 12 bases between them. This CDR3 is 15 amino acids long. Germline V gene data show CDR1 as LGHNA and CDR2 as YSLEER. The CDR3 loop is CASSQEGSRIYGYTF. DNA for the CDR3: TGCGCCAGCAGCCAAGAGGGCAGCAGAATCTATGGCTACACCTTC.

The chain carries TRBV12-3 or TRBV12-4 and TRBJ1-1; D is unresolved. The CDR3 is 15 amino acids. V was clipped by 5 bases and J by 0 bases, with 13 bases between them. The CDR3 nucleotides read TGTGCCAGCAGTCCTCAACAGAACATGAACACTGAAGCTTTCTTT. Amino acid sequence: CASSPQQNMNTEAFF.

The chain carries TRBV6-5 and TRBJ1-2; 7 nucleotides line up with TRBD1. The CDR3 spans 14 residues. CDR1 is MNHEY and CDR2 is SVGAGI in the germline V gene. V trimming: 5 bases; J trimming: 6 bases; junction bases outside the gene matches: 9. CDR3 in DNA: TGTGCCAGCAGTCGAGACAGGGCCGGAAATGGCTACACCTTC. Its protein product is CASSRDRAGNGYTF.

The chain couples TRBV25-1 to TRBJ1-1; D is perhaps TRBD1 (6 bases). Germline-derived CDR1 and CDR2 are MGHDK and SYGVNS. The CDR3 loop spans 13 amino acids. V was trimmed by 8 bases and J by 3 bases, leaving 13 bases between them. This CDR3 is CASRHRDYTEAFF. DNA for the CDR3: TGTGCCAGCCGCCACAGGGACTACACTGAAGCTTTCTTT.

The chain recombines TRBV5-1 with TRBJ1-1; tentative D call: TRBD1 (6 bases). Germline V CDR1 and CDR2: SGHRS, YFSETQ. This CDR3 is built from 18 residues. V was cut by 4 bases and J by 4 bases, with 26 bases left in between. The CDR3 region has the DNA TGCGCCAGCAGCGCAACGCCCGGCGCAGGGGCCGTGGGCACTGAAGCTTTCTTT. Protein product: CASSATPGAGAVGTEAFF.

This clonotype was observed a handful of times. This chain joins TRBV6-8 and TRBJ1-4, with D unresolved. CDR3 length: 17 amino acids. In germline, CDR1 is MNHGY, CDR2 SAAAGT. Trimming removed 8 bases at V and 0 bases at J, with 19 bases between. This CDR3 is CASFELEGLTTNEKLFF. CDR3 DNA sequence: TGTGCCAGCTTCGAGCTAGAAGGGCTAACAACTAATGAAAAACTGTTTTTT.

The CDR3 coding sequence is TGTGCCAGCAGTTTAAGCACCCTAGCGGGGGTGGAGACCCAGTACTTC. Its translation: CASSLSTLAGVETQYF. V is TRBV12-3 or TRBV12-4 and J is TRBJ2-5; the match to TRBD2 covers 10 bases. The CDR3 totals 16 residues. With V trimmed by 2 bases and J by 5 bases, 8 bases remained unmatched.

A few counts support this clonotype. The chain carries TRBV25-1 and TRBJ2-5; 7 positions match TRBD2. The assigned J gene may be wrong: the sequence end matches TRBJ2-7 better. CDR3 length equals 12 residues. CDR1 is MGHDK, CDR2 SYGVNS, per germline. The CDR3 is CASSASGYEQYV. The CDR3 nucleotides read TGTGCCAGCAGTGCTAGCGGCTACGAGCAGTACGTC.

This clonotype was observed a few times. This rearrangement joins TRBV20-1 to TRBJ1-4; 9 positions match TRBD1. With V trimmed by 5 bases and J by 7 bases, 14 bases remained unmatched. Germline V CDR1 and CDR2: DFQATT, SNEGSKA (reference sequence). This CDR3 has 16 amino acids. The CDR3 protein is CSAYQDGTGLGEKLFF. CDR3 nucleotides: TGCAGTGCTTATCAAGATGGGACAGGGTTGGGTGAAAAACTGTTTTTT.

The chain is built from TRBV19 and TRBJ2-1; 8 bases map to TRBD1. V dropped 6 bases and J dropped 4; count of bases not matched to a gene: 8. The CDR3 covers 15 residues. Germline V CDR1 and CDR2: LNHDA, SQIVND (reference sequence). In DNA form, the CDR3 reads TGTGCCAGTAGCAATGACAGGGGTCGGTACAATGAGCAGTTCTTC. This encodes CASSNDRGRYNEQFF. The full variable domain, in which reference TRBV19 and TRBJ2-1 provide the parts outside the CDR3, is DGGITQSPKYLFRKEGQNVTLSCEQNLNHDAMYWYRQDPGQGLRLIYYSQIVNDFQKGDIAEGYSVSREKKESFPLTVTSAQKNPTAFYLCASSNDRGRYNEQFFGPGTRLTVL.

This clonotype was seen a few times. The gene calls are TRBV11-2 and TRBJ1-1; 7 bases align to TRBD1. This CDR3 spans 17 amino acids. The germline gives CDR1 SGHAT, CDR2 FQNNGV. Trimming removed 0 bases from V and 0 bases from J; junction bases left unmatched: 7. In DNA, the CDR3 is TGTGCCAGCAGCTTAGAAACGGCAGGGGGGGTGAACACTGAAGCTTTCTTT. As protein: CASSLETAGGVNTEAFF.

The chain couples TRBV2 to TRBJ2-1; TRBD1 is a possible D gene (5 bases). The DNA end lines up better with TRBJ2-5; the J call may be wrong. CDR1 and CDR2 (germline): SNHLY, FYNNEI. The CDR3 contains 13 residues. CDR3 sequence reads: CASSRGGEGTQYF. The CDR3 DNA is TGTGCCAGCAGTAGGGGTGGAGAAGGGACCCAGTACTTC.